Shown below are 12 T cell receptor beta chains from a single sample sequenced in a study of T cells in Graves' hyperthyroidism and ophthalmopathy. What was amplified from RNA transcripts were TCR beta CDR3 regions. During a first-round RT-PCR of the TCR CDR3, the HTBI primer set was used. TCRdb called the multiplex PCR reads again in MiXCR, with one record for every CDR3 protein. The sample lists some 360,000 distinct CDR3 sequences, approximately 13% occurring once. Sequencing used blood. The receptors here all came from a woman aged 60-75 years with Graves' hyperthyroidism.

This clonotype has at least ten counts. This sequence joins TRBV18 and TRBJ1-2; D possibly corresponds to TRBD1 (5 bases). CDR1 and CDR2 from the germline V gene are KGHSH and LQKENI. CDR3 length: 16 amino acids. V was shortened by 2 bases and J by 2 bases, with 15 bases between the two germline ends. The CDR3 spells CASSPKGLTANYGYTF. For the CDR3, the DNA is TGTGCCAGCTCACCAAAGGGGTTGACAGCCAACTATGGCTACACCTTC.

This clonotype was recorded many times. The chain links TRBV12-3 or TRBV12-4 to TRBJ1-5; D unresolved. This CDR3 region has 13 residues. The V gene lost 3 bases and the J gene lost 2 bases, with 5 bases spanning the gap. CDR3 in amino acids: CASSLHRNQPQHF. The CDR3 DNA reads TGTGCCAGCAGTTTGCACCGCAATCAGCCCCAGCATTTT.

On this clonotype itself: A much larger clone differs from this one at a single base, so this may be a read error. The chain carries TRBV11-2 and TRBJ2-1, with 8 bases matching TRBD2. CDR1 and CDR2 from the germline V gene are SGHAT and FQNNGV. Trimming took 1 base from V and 5 from J; bases not matched to a gene: 7. The length of the CDR3 is 16 residues. The CDR3 sequence is CASSLVLSGRDNEQFF. CDR3 nucleotides: TGTGCCAGCAGCTTAGTTCTAAGCGGGAGAGACAATGAGCAGTTCTTC.

The sample holds many counts of this clonotype. The chain recombines TRBV9 with TRBJ2-1, with D possibly being TRBD2 (5 bases). The germline V and J ends were trimmed by 4 bases and 4 bases, with 15 bases remaining between them. The germline V gene encodes CDR1 SGDLS and CDR2 YYNGEE. This CDR3 comprises 15 residues. CDR3 DNA sequence: TGTGCCAGCAGCCCGCGGACCCGGGGATACAATGAGCAGTTCTTC. Protein product: CASSPRTRGYNEQFF.

This clonotype was detected a few times. V is TRBV6-1 and J is TRBJ2-3, with 8 bases lining up with TRBD2. The ends lost 8 bases at V and 6 bases at J; junction bases unmatched: 13. CDR3 length: 15 residues. Germline V lookup: CDR1 MNHNS, CDR2 SASEGT. The CDR3 region is CASVGGLAGRDTQYF. The DNA for the CDR3 is TGTGCCAGCGTTGGAGGGCTAGCGGGTAGGGATACGCAGTATTTT.

This clonotype was counted a few times. The chain employs TRBV5-1 and TRBJ1-3, with unresolved D. V was clipped by 0 bases and J by 0 bases, with 7 bases between them. CDR1 is SGHRS, CDR2 YFSETQ, per germline. The CDR3 has 15 amino acids. CDR3 nucleotide sequence: TGCGCCAGCAGCTTGGCTGTCAGCTCTGGAAACACCATATATTTT. It translates to CASSLAVSSGNTIYF.

This clonotype appeared a few times. The CDR3 coding sequence is TGTGCCAGCAGCTTGGGGGGCGACAGGGCGAACACCGGGGAGCTGTTTTTT. It yields the protein CASSLGGDRANTGELFF. The gene calls are TRBV13 and TRBJ2-2; tentative D call: TRBD1 (7 bases). The germline V and J ends were trimmed by 3 bases and 0 bases, with 14 bases remaining between them. CDR3 size: 17 residues. Germline V gene data show CDR1 as PRHDT and CDR2 as FYEKMQ (reference sequence). The full variable domain, with the rest looked up from reference TRBV13 and TRBJ2-2, is AAGVIQSPRHLIKEKRETATLKCYPIPRHDTVYWYQQGPGQDPQFLISFYEKMQSDKGSIPDRFSAQQFSDYHSELNMSSLELGDSALYFCASSLGGDRANTGELFFGEGSRLTVL.

This clonotype has at least ten counts. The chain combines TRBV30 with TRBJ2-1; 12 bases align to TRBD2. The junction had 11 bases not matched to a gene; V was cut back by 2 bases and J by 3 bases. CDR1 and CDR2 (germline): GTSNPN, SVGIG (reference sequence). The CDR3 length is 18 residues. The chain's CDR3 is CAWSSELAGGNYYNEQFF. DNA for the CDR3: TGTGCCTGGAGTTCGGAACTAGCGGGAGGAAACTACTACAATGAGCAGTTCTTC.

This clonotype has only a few counts. The chain combines TRBV7-9 with TRBJ1-2, with D perhaps TRBD1 (5 bases). Between the trimmed V and J ends, which lost 3 bases and 5 bases, there was a span of 10 bases. The CDR3 loop spans 13 amino acids. Germline CDR1 and CDR2: SEHNR and FQNEAQ (reference sequence). This chain's CDR3 is CASSFRGGYGYTF. The DNA of the CDR3 is TGTGCCAGCAGCTTTAGGGGAGGGTATGGCTACACCTTC.

This sequence joins TRBV5-4 and TRBJ1-1; 8 bases are a match to TRBD1. The CDR3 extends over 16 amino acids. Losses at the gene ends were 4 bases for V and 0 bases for J; bases not matched to a gene: 8. The germline gives CDR1 SGHNT, CDR2 YYREEE (reference sequence). The CDR3 bases are TGTGCCAGCAGCCCAAGCCAGGGGGCTCTGAACACTGAAGCTTTCTTT. Its protein is CASSPSQGALNTEAFF.

This clonotype was found many times. The rearrangement uses TRBV27 and TRBJ2-5; possible D gene TRBD2, 6 bases. Trimming took off 4 bases at V and 1 base at J, with 19 bases between the two ends. Germline CDR1 is MNHEY and CDR2 is SMNVEV (reference sequence). The CDR3 is made up of 17 amino acids. CDR3 sequence: CASSSTFPAGPQETQYF. In nucleotides, the CDR3 is TGTGCCAGCAGTTCTACCTTCCCAGCGGGTCCCCAAGAGACCCAGTACTTC.

This clonotype was detected many times. The V gene is TRBV20-1, the J gene TRBJ2-7, with 8 nucleotides matching TRBD1. Germline lookup yields CDR1 DFQATT and CDR2 SNEGSKA (reference sequence). Losses at the gene ends were 1 base for V and 0 bases for J; bases not matched to a gene: 5. The length of the CDR3 is 15 residues. Written as DNA, the CDR3 is TGCAGTGCTAGAGCCCGGGACAGGTCCTCCTACGAGCAGTACTTC. This gives the protein CSARARDRSSYEQYF.